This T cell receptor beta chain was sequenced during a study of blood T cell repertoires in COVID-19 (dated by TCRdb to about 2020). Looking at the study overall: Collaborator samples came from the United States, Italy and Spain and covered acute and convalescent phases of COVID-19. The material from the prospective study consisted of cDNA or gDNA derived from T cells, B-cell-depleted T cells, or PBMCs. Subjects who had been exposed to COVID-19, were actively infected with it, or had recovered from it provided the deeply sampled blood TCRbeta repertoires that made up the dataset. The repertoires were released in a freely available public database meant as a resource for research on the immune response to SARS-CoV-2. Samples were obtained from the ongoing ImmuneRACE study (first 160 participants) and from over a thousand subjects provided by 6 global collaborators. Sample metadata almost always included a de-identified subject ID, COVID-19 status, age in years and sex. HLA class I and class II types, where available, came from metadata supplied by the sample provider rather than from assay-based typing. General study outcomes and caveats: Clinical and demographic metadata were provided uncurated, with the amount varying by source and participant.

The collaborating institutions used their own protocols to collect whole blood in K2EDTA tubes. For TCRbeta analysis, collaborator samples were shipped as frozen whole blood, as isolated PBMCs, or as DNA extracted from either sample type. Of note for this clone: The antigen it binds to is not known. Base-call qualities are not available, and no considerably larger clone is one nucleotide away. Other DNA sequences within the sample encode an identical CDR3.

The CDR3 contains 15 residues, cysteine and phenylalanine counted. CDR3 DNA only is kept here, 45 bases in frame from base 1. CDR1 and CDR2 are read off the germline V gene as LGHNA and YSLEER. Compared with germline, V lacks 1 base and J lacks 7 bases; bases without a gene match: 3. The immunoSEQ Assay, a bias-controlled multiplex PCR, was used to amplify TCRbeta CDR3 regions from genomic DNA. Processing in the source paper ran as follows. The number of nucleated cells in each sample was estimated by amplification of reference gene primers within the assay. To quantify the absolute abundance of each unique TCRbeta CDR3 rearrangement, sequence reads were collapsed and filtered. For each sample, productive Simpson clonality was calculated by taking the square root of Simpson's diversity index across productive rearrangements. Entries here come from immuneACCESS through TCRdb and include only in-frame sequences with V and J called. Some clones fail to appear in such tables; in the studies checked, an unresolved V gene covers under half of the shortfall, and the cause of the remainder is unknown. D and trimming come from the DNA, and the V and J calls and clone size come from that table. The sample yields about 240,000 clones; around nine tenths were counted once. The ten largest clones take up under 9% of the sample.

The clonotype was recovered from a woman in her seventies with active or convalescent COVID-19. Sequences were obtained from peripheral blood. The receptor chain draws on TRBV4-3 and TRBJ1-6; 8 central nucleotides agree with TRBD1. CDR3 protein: CASSQGGTGNSPLHF. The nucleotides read TGCGCCAGCAGCCAAGGGGGGACAGGCAATTCACCCCTCCACTTT.